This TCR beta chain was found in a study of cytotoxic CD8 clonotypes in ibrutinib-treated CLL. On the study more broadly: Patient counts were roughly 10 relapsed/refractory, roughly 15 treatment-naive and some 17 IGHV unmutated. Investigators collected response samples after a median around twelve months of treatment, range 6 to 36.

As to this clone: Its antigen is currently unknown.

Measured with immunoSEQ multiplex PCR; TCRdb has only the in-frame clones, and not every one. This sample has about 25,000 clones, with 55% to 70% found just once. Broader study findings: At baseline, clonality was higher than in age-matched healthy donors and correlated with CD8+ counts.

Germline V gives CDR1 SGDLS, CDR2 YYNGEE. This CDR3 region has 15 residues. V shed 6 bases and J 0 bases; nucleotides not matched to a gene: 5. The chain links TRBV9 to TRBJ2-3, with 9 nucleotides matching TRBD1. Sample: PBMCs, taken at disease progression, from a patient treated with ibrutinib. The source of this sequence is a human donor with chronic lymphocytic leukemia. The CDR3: CASNRGRGSTDTQYF. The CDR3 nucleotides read TGTGCCAGCAACAGGGGGCGGGGGAGCACAGATACGCAGTATTTT.